A single TCR beta chain is shown here with its context. Its antigen is not identified. An end of the junction does not agree with germline; a read error may underlie this. Germline CDR1 reads SGDLS; CDR2 reads YYNGEE. The CDR3 is 14 residues long. These data are taken from a study of T cell responses to AZD1222 COVID-19 vaccine. The table came from immunoSEQ multiplex PCR; TCRdb's copy has only in-frame clones and leaves some out. This table has more than 85,000 clones, approximately 86% appearing once. Study observations and caveats: Increased Spike-specific TCR breadth and depth were observed after two AZD1222 doses. Nearly half of the spike-specific TCRs reportedly recognize variant regions that carry no mutations. Spike regions recognized by vaccine-associated CD4 TCRs spanned the protein, led by 160-218 and 743-854. The sample set comprised mostly white British donors with more females, and clonal diversity was possibly underestimated.

This TCR was recovered from an adult in good health. This material consisted of peripheral blood, taken on day 0 of AZD1222 vaccination. The rearrangement joins TRBV9 to TRBJ1-6; D is undetermined. In nucleotides, the CDR3 is TGTGCCAGCAGCGTAGATGCATATAGTTCACCCCTCCACTTT. Its translation is CASSVDAYSSPLHF.